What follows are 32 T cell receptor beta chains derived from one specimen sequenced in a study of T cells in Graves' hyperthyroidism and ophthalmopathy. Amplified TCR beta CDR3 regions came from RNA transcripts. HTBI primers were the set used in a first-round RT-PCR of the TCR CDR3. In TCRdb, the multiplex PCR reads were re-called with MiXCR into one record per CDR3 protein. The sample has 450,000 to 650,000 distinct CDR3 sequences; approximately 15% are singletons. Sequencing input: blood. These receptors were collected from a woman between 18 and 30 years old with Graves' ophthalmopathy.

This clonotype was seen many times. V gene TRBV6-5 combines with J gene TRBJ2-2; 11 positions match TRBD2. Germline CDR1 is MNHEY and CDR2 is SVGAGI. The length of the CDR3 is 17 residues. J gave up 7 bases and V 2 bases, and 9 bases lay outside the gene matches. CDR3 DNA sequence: TGTGCCAGCAGTTACCGTACTAGCGGGAGAATCGGCGGGGAGCTGTTTTTT. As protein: CASSYRTSGRIGGELFF.

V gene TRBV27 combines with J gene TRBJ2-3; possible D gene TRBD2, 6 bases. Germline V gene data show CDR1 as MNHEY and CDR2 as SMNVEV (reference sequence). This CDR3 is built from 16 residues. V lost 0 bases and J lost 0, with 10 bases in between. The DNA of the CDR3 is TGTGCCAGCAGTTTATCGAACGCGGGAAGCACAGATACGCAGTATTTT. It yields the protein CASSLSNAGSTDTQYF.

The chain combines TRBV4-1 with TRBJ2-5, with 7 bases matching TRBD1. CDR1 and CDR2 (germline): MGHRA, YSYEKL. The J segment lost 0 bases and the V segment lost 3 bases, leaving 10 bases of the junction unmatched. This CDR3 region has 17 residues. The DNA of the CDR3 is TGCGCCAGCAGCCAGCTGGGGACAGCGATGTACCAAGAGACCCAGTACTTC. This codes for CASSQLGTAMYQETQYF.

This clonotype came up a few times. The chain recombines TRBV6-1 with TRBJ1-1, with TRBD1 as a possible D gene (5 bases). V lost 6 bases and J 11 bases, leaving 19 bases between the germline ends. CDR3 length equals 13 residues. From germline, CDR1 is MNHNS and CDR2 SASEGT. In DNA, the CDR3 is TGTGCCAGCAGGGGACGAGGGCAGATGTCGGCTTTCTTT. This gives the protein CASRGRGQMSAFF.

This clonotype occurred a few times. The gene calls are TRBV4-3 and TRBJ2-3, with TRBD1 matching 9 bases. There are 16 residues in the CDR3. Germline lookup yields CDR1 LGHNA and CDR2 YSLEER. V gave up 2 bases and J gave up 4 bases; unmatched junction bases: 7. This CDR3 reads CASSQTGTGSPDTQYF. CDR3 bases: TGCGCCAGCAGCCAAACCGGGACAGGGAGCCCAGATACGCAGTATTTT.

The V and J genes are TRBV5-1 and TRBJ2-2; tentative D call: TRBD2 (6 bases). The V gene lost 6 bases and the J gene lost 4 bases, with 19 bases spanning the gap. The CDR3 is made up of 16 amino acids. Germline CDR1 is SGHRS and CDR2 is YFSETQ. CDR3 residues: CASTPNQGLTTGELFF. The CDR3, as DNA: TGCGCCAGCACCCCTAACCAGGGACTCACCACCGGGGAGCTGTTTTTT.

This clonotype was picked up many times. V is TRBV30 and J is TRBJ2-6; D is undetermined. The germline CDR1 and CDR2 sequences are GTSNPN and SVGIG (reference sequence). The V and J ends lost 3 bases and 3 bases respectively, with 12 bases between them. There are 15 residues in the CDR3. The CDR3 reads CAWSFTPRGANVLTF. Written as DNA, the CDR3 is TGTGCCTGGAGCTTCACTCCCCGTGGGGCCAACGTCCTGACTTTC.

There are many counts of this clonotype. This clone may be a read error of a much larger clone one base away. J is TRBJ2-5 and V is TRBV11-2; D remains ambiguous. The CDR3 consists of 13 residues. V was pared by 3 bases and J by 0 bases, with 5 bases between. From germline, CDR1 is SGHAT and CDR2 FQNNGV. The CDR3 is CASSFFDQETQYF. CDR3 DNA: TGTGCCAGCAGCTTTTTCGACCAAGAGACCCAGTACTTC.

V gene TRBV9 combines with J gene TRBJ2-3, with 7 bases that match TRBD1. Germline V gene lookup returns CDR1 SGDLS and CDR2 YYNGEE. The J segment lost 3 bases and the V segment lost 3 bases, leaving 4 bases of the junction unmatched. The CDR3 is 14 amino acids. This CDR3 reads CASSGDSTTDTQYF. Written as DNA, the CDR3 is TGTGCCAGCAGCGGGGACAGTACTACAGATACGCAGTATTTT.

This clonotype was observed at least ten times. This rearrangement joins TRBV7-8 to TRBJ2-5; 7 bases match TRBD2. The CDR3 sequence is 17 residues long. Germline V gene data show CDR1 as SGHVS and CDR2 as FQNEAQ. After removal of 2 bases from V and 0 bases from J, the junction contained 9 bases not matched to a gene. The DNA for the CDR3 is TGTGCCAGCAGCTTAAAGGTGGGACTACCCCACCAAGAGACCCAGTACTTC. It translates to CASSLKVGLPHQETQYF.

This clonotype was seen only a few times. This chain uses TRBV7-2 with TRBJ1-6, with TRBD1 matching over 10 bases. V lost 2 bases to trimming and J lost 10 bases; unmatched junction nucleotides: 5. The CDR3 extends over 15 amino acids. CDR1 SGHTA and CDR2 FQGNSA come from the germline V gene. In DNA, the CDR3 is TGTGCCAGCAGCTTACCGACAGGGGGCTGGTCACCCCTCCACTTT. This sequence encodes CASSLPTGGWSPLHF.

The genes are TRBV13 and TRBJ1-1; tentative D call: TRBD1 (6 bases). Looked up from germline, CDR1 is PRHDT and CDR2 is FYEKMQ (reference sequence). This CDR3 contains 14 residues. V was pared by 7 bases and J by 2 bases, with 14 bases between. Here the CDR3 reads CASNRRTANTEAFF. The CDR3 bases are TGTGCCAGCAATAGACGGACAGCCAACACTGAAGCTTTCTTT.

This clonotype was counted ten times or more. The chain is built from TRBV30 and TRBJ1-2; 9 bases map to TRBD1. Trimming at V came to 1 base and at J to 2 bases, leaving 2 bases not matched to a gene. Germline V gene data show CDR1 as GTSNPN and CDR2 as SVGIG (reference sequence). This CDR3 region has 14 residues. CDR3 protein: CAWSAGQGNYGYTF. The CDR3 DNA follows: TGTGCCTGGAGTGCTGGACAGGGGAACTATGGCTACACCTTC.

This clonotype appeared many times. CDR3 loop: CASSFEGGLNTEAFF. DNA of the CDR3: TGTGCCAGCAGCTTCGAGGGGGGACTGAACACTGAAGCTTTCTTT. The chain combines TRBV11-2 with TRBJ1-1, with D perhaps TRBD1 (6 bases). The CDR3 spans 15 residues. CDR1 and CDR2 (germline): SGHAT, FQNNGV. V was cut by 3 bases and J by 0 bases, with 11 bases left in between.

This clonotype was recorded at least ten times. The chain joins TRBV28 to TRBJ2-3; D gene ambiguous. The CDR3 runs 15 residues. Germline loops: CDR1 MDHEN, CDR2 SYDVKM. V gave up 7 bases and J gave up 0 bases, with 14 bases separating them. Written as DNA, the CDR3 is TGTGCCAGCAATCTTGGTAGATTAAGCACAGATACGCAGTATTTT. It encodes CASNLGRLSTDTQYF.

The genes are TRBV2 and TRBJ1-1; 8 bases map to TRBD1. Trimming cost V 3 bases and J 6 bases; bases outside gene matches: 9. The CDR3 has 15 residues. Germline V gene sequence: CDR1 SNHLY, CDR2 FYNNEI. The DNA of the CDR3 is TGTGCCAGCAGTGAGGTGGACAGGGCAACCCCTGAAGCTTTCTTT. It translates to CASSEVDRATPEAFF.

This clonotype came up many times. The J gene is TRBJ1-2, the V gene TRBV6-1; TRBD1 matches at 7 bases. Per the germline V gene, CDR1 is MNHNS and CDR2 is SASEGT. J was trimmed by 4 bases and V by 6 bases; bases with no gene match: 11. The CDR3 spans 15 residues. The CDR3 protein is CASSTSGTALYGYTF. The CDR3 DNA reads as TGTGCCAGCAGCACCTCTGGGACAGCACTCTATGGCTACACCTTC.

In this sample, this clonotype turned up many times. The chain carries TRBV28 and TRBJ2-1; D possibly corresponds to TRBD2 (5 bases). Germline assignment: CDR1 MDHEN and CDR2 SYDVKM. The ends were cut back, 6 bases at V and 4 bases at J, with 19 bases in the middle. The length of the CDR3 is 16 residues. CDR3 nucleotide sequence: TGTGCCAGCAGACCCGCCGGAGGCTCGGGATACAATGAGCAGTTCTTC. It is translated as CASRPAGGSGYNEQFF.

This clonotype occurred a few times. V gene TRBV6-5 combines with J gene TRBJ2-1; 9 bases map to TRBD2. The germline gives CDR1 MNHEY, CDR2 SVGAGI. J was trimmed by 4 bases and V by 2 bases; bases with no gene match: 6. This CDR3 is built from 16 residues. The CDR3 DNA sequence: TGTGCCAGCAGTTACAATAGCGGGAGCGGGTACAATGAGCAGTTCTTC. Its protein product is CASSYNSGSGYNEQFF.

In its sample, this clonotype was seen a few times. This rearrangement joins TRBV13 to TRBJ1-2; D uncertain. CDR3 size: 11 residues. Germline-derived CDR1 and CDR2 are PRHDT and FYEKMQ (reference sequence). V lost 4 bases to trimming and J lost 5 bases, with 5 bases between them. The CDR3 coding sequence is TGTGCCAGCAGCTCCGCATATGGCTACACCTTC. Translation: CASSSAYGYTF.

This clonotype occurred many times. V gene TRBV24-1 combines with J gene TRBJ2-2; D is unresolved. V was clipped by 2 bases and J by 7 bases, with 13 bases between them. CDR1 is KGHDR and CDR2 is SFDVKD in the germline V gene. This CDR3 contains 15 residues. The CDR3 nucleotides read TGTGCCACCAGTGATTGGGTACAACCTGGCGGGGAGCTGTTTTTT. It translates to CATSDWVQPGGELFF.

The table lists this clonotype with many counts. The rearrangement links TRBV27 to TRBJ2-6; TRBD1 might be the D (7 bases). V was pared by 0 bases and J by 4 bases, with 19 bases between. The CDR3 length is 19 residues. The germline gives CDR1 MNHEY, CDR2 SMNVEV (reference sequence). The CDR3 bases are TGTGCCAGCAGTTTATCGGAGGGGGCCGCCCTGTGGGGGGCCAACGTCCTGACTTTC. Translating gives CASSLSEGAALWGANVLTF.

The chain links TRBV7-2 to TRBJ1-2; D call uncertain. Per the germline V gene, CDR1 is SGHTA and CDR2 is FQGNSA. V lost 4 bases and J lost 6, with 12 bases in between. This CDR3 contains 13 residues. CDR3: CASSWRNGDGYTF. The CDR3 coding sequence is TGTGCCAGCAGCTGGAGAAACGGAGATGGCTACACCTTC.

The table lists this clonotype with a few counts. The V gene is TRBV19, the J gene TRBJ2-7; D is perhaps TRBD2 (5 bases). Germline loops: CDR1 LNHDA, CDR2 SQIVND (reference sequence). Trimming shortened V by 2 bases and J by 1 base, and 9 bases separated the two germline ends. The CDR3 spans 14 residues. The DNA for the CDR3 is TGTGCCAGTAGTATACGTGGGGAGTCCTACGAGCAGTACTTC. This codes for CASSIRGESYEQYF.

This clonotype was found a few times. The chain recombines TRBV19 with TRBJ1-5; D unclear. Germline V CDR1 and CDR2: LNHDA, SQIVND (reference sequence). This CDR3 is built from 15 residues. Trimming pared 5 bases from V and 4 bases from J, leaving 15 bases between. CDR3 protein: CASSWVRGGNQPQHF. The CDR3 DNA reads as TGTGCCAGTAGTTGGGTTCGGGGTGGGAATCAGCCCCAGCATTTT.

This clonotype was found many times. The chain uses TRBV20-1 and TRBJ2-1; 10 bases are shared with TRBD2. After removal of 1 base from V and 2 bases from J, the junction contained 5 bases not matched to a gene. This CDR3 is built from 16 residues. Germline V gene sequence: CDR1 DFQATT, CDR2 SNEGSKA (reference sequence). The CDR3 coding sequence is TGCAGTGCTAGAGGGAGCGGGAGGGGAACCTACAATGAGCAGTTCTTC. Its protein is CSARGSGRGTYNEQFF.

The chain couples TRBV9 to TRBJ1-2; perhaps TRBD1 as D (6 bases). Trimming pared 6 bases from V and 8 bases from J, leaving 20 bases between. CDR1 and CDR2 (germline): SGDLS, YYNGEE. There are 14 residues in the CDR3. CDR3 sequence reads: CASTAYLGASGYTF. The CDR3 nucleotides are TGTGCCAGCACCGCGTATCTGGGGGCTTCAGGCTACACCTTC.

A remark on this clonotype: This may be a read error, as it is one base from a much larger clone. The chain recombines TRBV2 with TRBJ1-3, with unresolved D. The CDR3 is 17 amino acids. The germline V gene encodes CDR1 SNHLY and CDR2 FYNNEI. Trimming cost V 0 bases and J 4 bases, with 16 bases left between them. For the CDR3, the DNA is TGTGCCAGCAGTGAAGCCTTAAGAACCCTGGGGGGAAACACCATATATTTT. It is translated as CASSEALRTLGGNTIYF.

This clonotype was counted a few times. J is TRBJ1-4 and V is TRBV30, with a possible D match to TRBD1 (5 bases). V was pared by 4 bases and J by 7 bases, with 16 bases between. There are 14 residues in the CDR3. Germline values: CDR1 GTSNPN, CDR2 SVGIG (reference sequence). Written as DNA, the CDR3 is TGTGCCTGGACCTGGACCGCGGGGGGTGAAAAACTGTTTTTT. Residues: CAWTWTAGGEKLFF.

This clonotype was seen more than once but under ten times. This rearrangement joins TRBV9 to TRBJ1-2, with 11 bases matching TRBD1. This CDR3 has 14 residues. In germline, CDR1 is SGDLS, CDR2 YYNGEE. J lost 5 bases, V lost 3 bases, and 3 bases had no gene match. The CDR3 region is CASSAGQGAYGYTF. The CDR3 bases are TGTGCCAGCAGCGCAGGACAGGGGGCTTATGGCTACACCTTC.

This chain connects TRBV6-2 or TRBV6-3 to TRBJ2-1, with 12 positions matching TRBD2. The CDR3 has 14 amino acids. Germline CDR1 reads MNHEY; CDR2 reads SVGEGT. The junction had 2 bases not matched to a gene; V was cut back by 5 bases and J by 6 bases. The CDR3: CASSRLAGVNEQFF. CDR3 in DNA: TGTGCCAGCAGTAGACTAGCGGGGGTCAATGAGCAGTTCTTC.

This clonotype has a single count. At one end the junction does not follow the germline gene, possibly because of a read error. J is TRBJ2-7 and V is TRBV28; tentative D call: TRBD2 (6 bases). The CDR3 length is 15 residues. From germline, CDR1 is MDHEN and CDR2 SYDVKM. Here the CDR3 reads CASSRRTTSSYERYF. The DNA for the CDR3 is TGTGCCAGCTCTCGACGGACTACCAGCTCCTACGAGCGGTACTTC.